This T cell receptor beta chain was identified in a study of T cell responses to AZD1222 COVID-19 vaccine. Assay: immunoSEQ multiplex PCR; the TCRdb copy retains only in-frame clones and omits some. Altogether under 150,000 clones are present, more than 85% being singletons, with the ten largest covering over 8.5%. V was trimmed by 1 base and J by 10 bases, leaving 10 bases between them. Germline-derived CDR1 and CDR2 are LGHDT and YNNKEL (reference sequence). This CDR3 has 12 amino acids. Whole-study results and caveats: Donors were chiefly white British, with a greater number of females, and clonal diversity was perhaps underestimated.

As concerns this clone: Its matching antigen is unknown.

The receptor's source is an adult in good health. The chain recombines TRBV3-1 (or the pseudogene TRBV3-2) with TRBJ1-1, with unresolved D. The starting material was peripheral blood, obtained on day 0 of MenACWY control vaccination. CDR3 sequence reads: CASSQVTGGAFF. The DNA for the CDR3 is TGTGCCAGCAGCCAAGTTACTGGAGGAGCTTTCTTT.